This entry features one T cell receptor beta chain sequence. Generated by immunoSEQ multiplex PCR, the TCRdb table keeps only in-frame clones and is missing some. Of fewer than 300,000 clones detected, more than 70% appear once; the ten largest clones hold approximately 5.9%. This sample was taken from a study of blood T cell repertoires in COVID-19. Trimming removed 2 bases from V and 5 bases from J, with 10 bases in between. This CDR3 region has 13 residues. Germline loops: CDR1 SGHNT, CDR2 YYREEE (reference sequence). The V call is TRBV5-4, the J call TRBJ2-5; tentative D call: TRBD2 (6 bases). The source of this sequence is a man older than 75 with acute or convalescent COVID-19. The sequenced material came from peripheral blood. The CDR3 sequence is CASSFGGFETQYF. The CDR3, as DNA: TGTGCCAGCAGCTTTGGGGGGTTCGAGACCCAGTACTTC.